The rows below give T cell receptor beta chains drawn from one sample of a study of blood T cells in healthy people across ages. A single record per CDR3 protein comes from TCRdb applying MiXCR to the 5' RACE reads. The repertoire consists of under 800,000 distinct CDR3 sequences, with 20% to 25% occurring once and the leading ten covering under 4%. Sequenced sample: blood. These receptors originate from a man in his 70s in good health. Both conserved end residues are part of each CDR3. D genes are given only for firm matches. Rows may omit the clone size; those that give it use once, few, many or a size class.

TRBJ1-1	few	TRBV7-6	TRBD1	CASSLGDRGRGTEAFF	TGTGCCAGCAGCTTAGGGGACAGGGGCCGAGGGACTGAAGCTTTCTTT
TRBJ2-7	few	TRBV6-1	TRBD1	CASSPSTGFGEQYF	TGTGCCAGCAGCCCGTCGACAGGGTTTGGCGAGCAGTACTTC
TRBJ2-3	once	TRBV6-5	NA	CASSYSFQWSGVQTDTQYF	TGTGCCAGCAGTTACTCATTTCAGTGGTCGGGAGTTCAAACAGATACGCAGTATTTT
TRBJ2-1	NA	TRBV18	NA	CASSPDPGEQFF	TGTGCCAGCTCACCAGACCCGGGGGAGCAGTTCTTC
TRBJ1-5	few	TRBV3-1	NA	CASSQGLRGNQPQHF	TGTGCCAGCAGCCAAGGACTCAGAGGCAATCAGCCCCAGCATTTT
TRBJ2-1	NA	TRBV5-4	NA	CASSLASTNNNEQFF	TGTGCCAGCAGCTTGGCTAGCACAAATAACAATGAGCAGTTCTTC
TRBJ2-5	NA	TRBV2	NA	CASSEGFKRETQYF	TGTGCCAGCAGTGAGGGCTTCAAGAGAGAGACCCAGTACTTC
TRBJ1-5	NA	TRBV6-5	NA	CASSYSAGPGQPQHF	TGTGCCAGCAGTTACTCTGCGGGGCCCGGTCAGCCCCAGCATTTT
TRBJ1-3	few	TRBV3-1	NA	CASSQVGEYSGNTIYF	TGTGCCAGCAGCCAAGTCGGAGAGTACTCTGGAAACACCATATATTTT
TRBJ2-2	NA	TRBV7-3	TRBD1	CASRFPGQGGGELFF	TGTGCCAGCAGGTTTCCGGGACAGGGCGGCGGGGAGCTGTTTTTT
TRBJ2-2	NA	TRBV27	NA	CASSLLPLTGELFF	TGTGCCAGCAGTTTACTCCCTCTGACCGGGGAGCTGTTTTTT
TRBJ2-5	NA	TRBV20-1	TRBD2	CSASRTSGRGETQYF	TGCAGTGCTAGTAGGACTAGCGGGAGGGGTGAGACCCAGTACTTC
TRBJ2-7	NA	TRBV20-1	TRBD2	CSARDGLAGGPMYEQYF	TGCAGTGCTAGAGATGGACTAGCGGGAGGGCCGATGTACGAGCAGTACTTC
TRBJ2-7	few	TRBV11-2	TRBD1	CASSLGTGGAYEQYF	TGTGCCAGCAGCTTGGGGACAGGGGGCGCGTACGAGCAGTACTTC
TRBJ2-3	few	TRBV30	NA	CAWSGGSADTQYF	TGTGCCTGGAGTGGTGGGAGTGCAGATACGCAGTATTTT
TRBJ2-7	NA	TRBV20-1	NA	CSASSPSSSSYEQYF	TGCAGTGCTAGCTCCCCGTCCAGTAGCTCCTACGAGCAGTACTTC
TRBJ2-5	few	TRBV7-2	TRBD1	CASSRQGRKTQYF	TGTGCCAGCAGCCGACAGGGTCGCAAGACCCAGTACTTC
TRBJ1-1	many	TRBV29-1	NA	CSVEDPATVEAFF	TGCAGCGTTGAAGATCCGGCGACGGTAGAAGCTTTCTTT
TRBJ1-2	NA	TRBV3-1	NA	CASSPTPGSGGYTF	TGTGCCAGCAGCCCCACCCCTGGAAGTGGAGGCTACACCTTC
TRBJ2-5	many	TRBV29-1	NA	CSVEQNLGETQYF	TGCAGCGTTGAACAAAATTTGGGAGAGACCCAGTACTTC
TRBJ2-3	NA	TRBV11-3	TRBD1	CASSVRQGSTDTQYF	TGTGCCAGCAGCGTAAGACAGGGGAGCACAGATACGCAGTATTTT
TRBJ2-5	NA	TRBV5-1	NA	CASSNNRAGQETQYF	TGCGCCAGCAGCAACAACAGGGCGGGCCAAGAGACCCAGTACTTC
TRBJ2-1	once	TRBV7-2	TRBD1	CASSFDRGDEQFF	TGTGCCAGCAGTTTCGACAGGGGGGATGAGCAGTTCTTC
TRBJ2-7	few	TRBV6-2/TRBV6-3	TRBD2	CASSYGTSVIYEQYF	TGTGCCAGCAGTTATGGGACTAGCGTCATTTACGAGCAGTACTTC
TRBJ1-1	few	TRBV20-1	NA	CSARGSGPQNTEAFF	TGCAGTGCTAGAGGTTCGGGACCGCAGAACACTGAAGCTTTCTTT
TRBJ2-3	few	TRBV27	TRBD2	CASRIAETSADTQYF	TGTGCCAGCAGAATAGCGGAGACTAGCGCAGATACGCAGTATTTT
TRBJ2-3	NA	TRBV13	NA	CASSDWLADTQYF	TGTGCCAGCTCCGACTGGCTTGCGGATACGCAGTATTTT
TRBJ2-7	few	TRBV7-9	NA	CASSFGRGVYEQYF	TGTGCCAGCAGCTTCGGCAGGGGGGTCTACGAGCAGTACTTC
TRBJ2-5	NA	TRBV30	NA	CAWSVKGQQETQYF	TGTGCCTGGAGTGTAAAAGGACAGCAAGAGACCCAGTACTTC
TRBJ1-6	NA	TRBV27	NA	CASTRTGRWGANSPLHF	TGTGCCAGCACCAGAACGGGGAGGTGGGGGGCGAATTCACCCCTCCACTTT
TRBJ2-5	few	TRBV3-1	TRBD2	CASSKLAGGWETQYF	TGTGCCAGCAGCAAGTTAGCGGGAGGCTGGGAGACCCAGTACTTC
TRBJ1-4	few	TRBV20-1	NA	CSASPPRGGEKLFF	TGCAGTGCAAGCCCTCCACGGGGGGGTGAAAAACTGTTTTTT
TRBJ2-2	few	TRBV25-1	NA	CASIHRDGSGELFF	TGTGCCAGCATTCACAGGGACGGCAGCGGGGAGCTGTTTTTT
TRBJ1-4	NA	TRBV7-9	NA	CASSPDNEKLFF	TGTGCCAGCAGCCCGGATAATGAAAAACTGTTTTTT
TRBJ2-3	NA	TRBV15	NA	CATSRDPGSPDTQYF	TGTGCCACCAGCAGAGACCCCGGGAGTCCCGATACGCAGTATTTT
TRBJ2-3	many	TRBV3-1	NA	CASSDQGSATDTQYF	TGTGCCAGCAGCGACCAGGGATCGGCCACAGATACGCAGTATTTT
TRBJ2-1	few	TRBV6-2/TRBV6-3	NA	CASSSPPPGSYNEQFF	TGTGCCAGCAGTTCTCCCCCGCCAGGGAGCTACAATGAGCAGTTCTTC
TRBJ2-1	NA	TRBV15	NA	CATSPKGGISYNEQFF	TGTGCCACCAGCCCGAAGGGGGGGATTTCCTACAATGAGCAGTTCTTC
TRBJ1-4	NA	TRBV7-2	NA	CASSLAGVGQRNEKLFF	TGTGCCAGCAGCTTAGCGGGGGTTGGACAGAGAAATGAAAAACTGTTTTTT
TRBJ1-1	few	TRBV14	NA	CASSPQVGTEAFF	TGTGCCAGCAGCCCGCAGGTGGGCACTGAAGCTTTCTTT
TRBJ2-7	few	TRBV7-2	TRBD2	CASSLARWREGGPYEQYF	TGTGCCAGCAGCTTAGCCCGCTGGCGGGAGGGCGGCCCCTACGAGCAGTACTTC
TRBJ2-5	NA	TRBV6-6	TRBD2	CASSYQTSGRQETQYF	TGTGCCAGCAGTTACCAGACTAGCGGGCGCCAAGAGACCCAGTACTTC
TRBJ1-3	few	TRBV28	NA	CASREDSRSGNTIYF	TGTGCCAGCAGGGAGGACAGCCGCTCTGGAAACACCATATATTTT
TRBJ2-5	NA	TRBV28	TRBD1	CAGRPGQGGETQYF	TGTGCCGGCAGACCCGGACAGGGGGGAGAGACCCAGTACTTC